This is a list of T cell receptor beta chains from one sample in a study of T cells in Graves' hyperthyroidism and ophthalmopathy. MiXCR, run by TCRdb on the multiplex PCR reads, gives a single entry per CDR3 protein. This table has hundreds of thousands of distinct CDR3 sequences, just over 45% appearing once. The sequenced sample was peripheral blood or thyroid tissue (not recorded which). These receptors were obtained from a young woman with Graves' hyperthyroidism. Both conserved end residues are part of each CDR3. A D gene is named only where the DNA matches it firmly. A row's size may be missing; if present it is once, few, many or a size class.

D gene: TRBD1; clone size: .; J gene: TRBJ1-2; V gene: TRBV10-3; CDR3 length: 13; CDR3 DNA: TGTGCAAGGGACAGGGGGCCAGGCTATGGCTACACCTTC; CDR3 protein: CARDRGPGYGYTF
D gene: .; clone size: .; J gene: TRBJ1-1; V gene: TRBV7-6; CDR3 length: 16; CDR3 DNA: TGTGCCAGCAGCACGGGGCGGGGGGGTCCAAAAACTGAAGCTTTCTTT; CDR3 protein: CASSTGRGGPKTEAFF
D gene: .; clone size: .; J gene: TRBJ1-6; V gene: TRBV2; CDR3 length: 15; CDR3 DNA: TGTGCCAGAAGTGAGACGGGGGGCCTTGCTTCACCCCTCCACTTT; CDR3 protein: CARSETGGLASPLHF
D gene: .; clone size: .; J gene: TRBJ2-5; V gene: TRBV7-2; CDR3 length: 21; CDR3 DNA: TGTGCCAGCAGCTTAGGGCCCCTTAGGAGCGTTGAACATCCTGAACGTCAGACCCAGTACTTC; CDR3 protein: CASSLGPLRSVEHPERQTQYF
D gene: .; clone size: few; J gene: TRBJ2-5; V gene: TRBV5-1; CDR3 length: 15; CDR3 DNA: TGCGCCAGCAGCTCGGGATCCAGCGGCCAAGAGACCCAGTACTTC; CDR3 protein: CASSSGSSGQETQYF
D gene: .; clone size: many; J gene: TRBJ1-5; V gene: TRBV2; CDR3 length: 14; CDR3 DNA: TGTGCCAGCAGCACGCGGGGGGTAAATCAGCCCCAGCATTTT; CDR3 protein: CASSTRGVNQPQHF
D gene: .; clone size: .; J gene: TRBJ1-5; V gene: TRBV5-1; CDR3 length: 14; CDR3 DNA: TGCGCCAGCAGCCTACAGATTAGCAATCAGCCCCAGCATTTT; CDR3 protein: CASSLQISNQPQHF
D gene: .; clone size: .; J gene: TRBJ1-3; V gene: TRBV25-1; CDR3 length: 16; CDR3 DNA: TGTGCCAGTGCCGACGGGCGGACGGACTCTGGAAACACCATATATTTT; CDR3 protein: CASADGRTDSGNTIYF
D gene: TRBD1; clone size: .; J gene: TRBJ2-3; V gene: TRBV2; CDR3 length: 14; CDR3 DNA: TGTGCCAGCAGTGTGGGACAGGGGGCAGATACGCAGTATTTT; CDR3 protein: CASSVGQGADTQYF
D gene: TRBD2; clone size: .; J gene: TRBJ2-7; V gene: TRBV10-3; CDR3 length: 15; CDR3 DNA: TGTGCCACCGCAAGGACTAGCAGCCCCGGTTACGAGCAGTACTTC; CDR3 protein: CATARTSSPGYEQYF
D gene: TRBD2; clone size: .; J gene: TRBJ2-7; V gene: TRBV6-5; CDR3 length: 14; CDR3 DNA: TGTGCCAGCAGTAATAGCGGGAGAACTGGAGAGCAGTACTTC; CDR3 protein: CASSNSGRTGEQYF
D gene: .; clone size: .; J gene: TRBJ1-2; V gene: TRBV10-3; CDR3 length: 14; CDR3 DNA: TGTGCCAGCAGGCCCCGGGAGGAAGCCTATGGCTACACCTTC; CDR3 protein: CASRPREEAYGYTF
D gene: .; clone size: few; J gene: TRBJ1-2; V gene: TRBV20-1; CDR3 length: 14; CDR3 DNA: TGCAGTGCTAAGGACAGACTAGAAGGCTATGGCTACACCTTC; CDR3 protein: CSAKDRLEGYGYTF
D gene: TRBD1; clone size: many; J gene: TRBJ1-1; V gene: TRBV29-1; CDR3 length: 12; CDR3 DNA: TGCAGCGTCTTGACAGGGCCCCCTGAAGCTTTCTTT; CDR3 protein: CSVLTGPPEAFF
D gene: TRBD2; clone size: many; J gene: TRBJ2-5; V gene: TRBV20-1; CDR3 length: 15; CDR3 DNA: TGCAGTGCTAGAGATTTGGCGGGAGGGTTGGAGACCCAGTACTTC; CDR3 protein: CSARDLAGGLETQYF
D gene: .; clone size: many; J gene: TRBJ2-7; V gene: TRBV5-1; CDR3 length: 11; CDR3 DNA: TGCGCCAGCCGGGACTCTCAAGAGCAGTACTTC; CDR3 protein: CASRDSQEQYF
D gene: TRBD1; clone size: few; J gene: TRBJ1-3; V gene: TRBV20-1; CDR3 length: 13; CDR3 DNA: TGCAGTGCTGGACAGGGGATAGGAAACACCATATATTTT; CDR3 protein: CSAGQGIGNTIYF
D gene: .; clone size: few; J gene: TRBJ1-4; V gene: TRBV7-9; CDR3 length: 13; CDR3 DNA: TGTGCCAGCTTTGGCGGGCCTAATGAAAAACTGTTTTTT; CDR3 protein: CASFGGPNEKLFF
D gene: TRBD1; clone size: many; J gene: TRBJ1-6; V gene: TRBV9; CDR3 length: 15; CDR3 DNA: TGTGCCAGCAGCGTAGCTCAGGGGGCGAGTTCACCCCTCCACTTT; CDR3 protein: CASSVAQGASSPLHF
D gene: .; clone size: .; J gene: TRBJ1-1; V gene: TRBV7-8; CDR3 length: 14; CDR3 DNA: TGTGCCAGCAGCTTATCTTCTAGGGGCACTGAAGCTTTCTTT; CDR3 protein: CASSLSSRGTEAFF
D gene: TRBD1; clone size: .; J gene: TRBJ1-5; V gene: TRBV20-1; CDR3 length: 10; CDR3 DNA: TGCAGTGCTATCCTGGGACAGCAGCATTTT; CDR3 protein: CSAILGQQHF
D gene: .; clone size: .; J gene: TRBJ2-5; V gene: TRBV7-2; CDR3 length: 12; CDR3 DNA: TGTGCCTGGAGTCTCAACCAAGAGACCCAGTACTTC; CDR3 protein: CAWSLNQETQYF
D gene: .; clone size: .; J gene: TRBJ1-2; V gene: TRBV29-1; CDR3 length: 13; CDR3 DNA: TGCAGCGTTGCGACGGGGGGTAACTATGGCTACACCTTC; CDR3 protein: CSVATGGNYGYTF
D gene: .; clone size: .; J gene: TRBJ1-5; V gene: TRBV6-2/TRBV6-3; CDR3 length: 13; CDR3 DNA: TGTGCCACCCAAAACAGGGTTAATCAGCCCCAGCATTTT; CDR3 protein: CATQNRVNQPQHF
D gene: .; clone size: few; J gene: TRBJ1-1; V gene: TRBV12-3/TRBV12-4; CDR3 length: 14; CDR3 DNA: TGTGCCAGCAGCCAAGCGACGACAGACACTGAAGCTTTCTTT; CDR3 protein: CASSQATTDTEAFF
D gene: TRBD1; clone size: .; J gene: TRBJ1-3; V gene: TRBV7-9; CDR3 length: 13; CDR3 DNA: TGTGCCAGCAGCTTAGGACAGGGAGTCACCATATATTTT; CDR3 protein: CASSLGQGVTIYF
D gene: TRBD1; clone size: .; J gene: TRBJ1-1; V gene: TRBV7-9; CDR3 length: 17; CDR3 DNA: TGTGCCAGCAGCTTAGGAGTTGGGACAGGGGAATGCACTGAAGCTTTCTTT; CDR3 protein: CASSLGVGTGECTEAFF
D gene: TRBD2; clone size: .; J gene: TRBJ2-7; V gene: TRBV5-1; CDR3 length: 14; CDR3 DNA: TGCGCCAGCAGCCGGTGGACTAGTATCCACGAGCAGTACTTC; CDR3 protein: CASSRWTSIHEQYF
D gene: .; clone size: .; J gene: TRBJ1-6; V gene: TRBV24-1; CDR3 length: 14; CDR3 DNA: TGTGCCACCAGCGACGGACAACTGAATTCACCCCTCCACTTT; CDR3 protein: CATSDGQLNSPLHF
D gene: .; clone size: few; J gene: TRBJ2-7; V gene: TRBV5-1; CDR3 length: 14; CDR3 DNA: TGCGCCAGCAGCAACTCCGGGACCCACTACGAGCAGTACTTC; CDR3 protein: CASSNSGTHYEQYF
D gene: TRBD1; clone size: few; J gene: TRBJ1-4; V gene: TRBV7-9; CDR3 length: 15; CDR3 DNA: TGTGCCAGCAGCTTAACAGGGGTGGAGAATGAAAAACTGTTTTTT; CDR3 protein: CASSLTGVENEKLFF
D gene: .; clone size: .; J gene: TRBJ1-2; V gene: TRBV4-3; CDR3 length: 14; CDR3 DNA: TGCGCCAGCAGCCAAGCGGGGGGGACCTATGGCTACACCTTC; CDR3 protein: CASSQAGGTYGYTF
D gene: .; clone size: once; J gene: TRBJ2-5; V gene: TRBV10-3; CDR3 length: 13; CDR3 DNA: TGTGCCATCAGTGACGGTTTCCAAGAGACCCAGTACTTC; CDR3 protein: CAISDGFQETQYF
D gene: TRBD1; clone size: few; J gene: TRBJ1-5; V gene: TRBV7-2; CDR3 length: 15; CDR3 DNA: TGTGCCAGCAGCTTAGAAGGGACAGCCGTCCGGCCCCAGCATTTT; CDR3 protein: CASSLEGTAVRPQHF
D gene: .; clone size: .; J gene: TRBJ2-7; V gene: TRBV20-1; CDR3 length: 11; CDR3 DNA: TGCAGTGCTTTTAGGAGTTACGAGCAGTACTTC; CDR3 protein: CSAFRSYEQYF
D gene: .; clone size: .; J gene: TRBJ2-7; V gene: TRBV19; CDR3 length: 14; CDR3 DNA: TGTGCCAGTAACCCGACCAGGAGCTCCTACGAGCAGTACTTC; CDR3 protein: CASNPTRSSYEQYF
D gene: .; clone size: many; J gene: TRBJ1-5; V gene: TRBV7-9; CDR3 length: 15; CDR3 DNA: TGTGCCAGCAGCCAGCGTGGCGCCCCGATAGGGCCCCAGCATTTT; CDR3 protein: CASSQRGAPIGPQHF
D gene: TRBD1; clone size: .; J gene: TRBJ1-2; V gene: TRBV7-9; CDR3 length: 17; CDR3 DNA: TGTGCCAGCAGTTTAGCTTCCGGGACAGGCCCTCACTATGGCTACACCTTC; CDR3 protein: CASSLASGTGPHYGYTF
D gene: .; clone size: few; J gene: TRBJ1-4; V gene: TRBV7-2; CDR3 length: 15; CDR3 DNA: TGTGCCAGCAGCTTAGTAGGTTCCTCTAATGAAAAACTGTTTTTT; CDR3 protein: CASSLVGSSNEKLFF
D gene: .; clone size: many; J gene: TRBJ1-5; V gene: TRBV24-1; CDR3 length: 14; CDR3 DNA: TGTGCCACCAGTGACCCCCGGGTCGATCAGCCCCAGCATTTT; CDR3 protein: CATSDPRVDQPQHF
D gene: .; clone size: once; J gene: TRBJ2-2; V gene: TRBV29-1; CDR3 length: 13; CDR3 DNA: TGCAGCCCTCGTAGGCAGGCCACCGGGGAGCTGTTTTTT; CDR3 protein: CSPRRQATGELFF
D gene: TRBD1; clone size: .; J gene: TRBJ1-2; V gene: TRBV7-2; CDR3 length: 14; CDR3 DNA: TGTGCCAGCAATACAGGGGGCGCTTCCTATGGCTACACCTTC; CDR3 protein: CASNTGGASYGYTF
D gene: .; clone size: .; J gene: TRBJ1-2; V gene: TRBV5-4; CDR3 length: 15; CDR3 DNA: TGTGCCAGCAGCTTGAGGACGGGAGCTAACTATGGCTACACCTTC; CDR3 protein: CASSLRTGANYGYTF
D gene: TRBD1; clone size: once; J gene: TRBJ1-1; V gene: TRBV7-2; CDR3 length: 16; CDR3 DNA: TGTGCCAGCAGCCCGCAGGGGGGGAGGATGAACACTGAAGCTTTCTTT; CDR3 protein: CASSPQGGRMNTEAFF
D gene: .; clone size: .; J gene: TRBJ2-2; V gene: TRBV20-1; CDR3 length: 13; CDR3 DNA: TGCAGTGCTAGAGGGACGAACACCGGGGAGCTGTTTTTT; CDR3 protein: CSARGTNTGELFF
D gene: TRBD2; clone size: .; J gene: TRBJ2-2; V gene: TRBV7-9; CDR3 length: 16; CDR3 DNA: TGTGCCAGCAGCGTAGTAGCGGGAGTAAACCCCGGGGAGCTGTTTTTT; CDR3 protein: CASSVVAGVNPGELFF
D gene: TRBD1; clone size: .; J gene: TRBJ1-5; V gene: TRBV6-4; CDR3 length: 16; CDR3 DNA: TGTGCCAGCAGTGATATCGACAGGGTGGTGGGCCAGCCCCAGCATTTT; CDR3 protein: CASSDIDRVVGQPQHF
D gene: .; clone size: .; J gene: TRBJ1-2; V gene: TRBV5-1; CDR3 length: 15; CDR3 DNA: TGCGCCAGCAGCTTGGCCTACACGGCGGACTATGGCTACACCTTC; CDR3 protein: CASSLAYTADYGYTF
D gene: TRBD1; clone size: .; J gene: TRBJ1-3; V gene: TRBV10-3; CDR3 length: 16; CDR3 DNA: TGTGCCATCAGTCAAGACAGGGTAATCTCTGGAAACACCATATATTTT; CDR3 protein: CAISQDRVISGNTIYF
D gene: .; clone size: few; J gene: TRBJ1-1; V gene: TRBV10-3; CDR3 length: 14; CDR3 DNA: TGTGCCAGCAGTTCCCCCGGGGGAGGGCACAAAGCTTTCTTT; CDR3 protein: CASSSPGGGHKAFF
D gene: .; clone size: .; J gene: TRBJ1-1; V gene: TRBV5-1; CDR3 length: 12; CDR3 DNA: TGCGCCAGCAGCCCATCGGGGGAGGCAGCTTTCTTT; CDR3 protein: CASSPSGEAAFF
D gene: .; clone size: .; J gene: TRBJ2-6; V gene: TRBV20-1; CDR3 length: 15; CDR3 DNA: TGCAGTGCTAGACAGGCCATCTCTGGGGCCAACGTCCTGGCTTTC; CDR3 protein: CSARQAISGANVLAF
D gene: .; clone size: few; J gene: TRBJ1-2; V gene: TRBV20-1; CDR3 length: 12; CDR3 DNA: TGCAGTGCTCTCAGGGTTACCTATGGCTACACCTTC; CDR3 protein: CSALRVTYGYTF